Sequencing of this T cell receptor (beta chain) was carried out in a study of cytomegalovirus exposure and HLA in healthy donors. Overall study context: The 95 to 150 validation repertoires, a later analysis reported, used the same platform as the approximately 700 first-cohort repertoires. Broader study findings: It was found in a later analysis that first-cohort TCR clusters tended to co-occur in the 100 to 150 validation repertoires.

The germline V gene encodes CDR1 SGHRS and CDR2 YFSETQ. This CDR3 has 12 amino acids. V lost 4 bases and J 5 bases, leaving 9 bases between the germline ends. Produced via immunoSEQ multiplex PCR; TCRdb's table is partial and in-frame only. The sample holds about 190,000 clones, roughly 80% seen once. Donors were drawn from the 120-subject validation cohort, separate from the roughly 670-subject first cohort. In regard to this clone: Its antigen is not identified.

Sequencing used PBMCs. The chain links TRBV5-1 to TRBJ1-1, with D tentatively TRBD1 (5 bases). The clonotype comes from a man younger than 35 in good health and CMV-seropositive. CDR3 sequence: CASSGAGTEAFF. The CDR3 bases are TGCGCCAGCAGCGGGGCAGGGACTGAAGCTTTCTTT.